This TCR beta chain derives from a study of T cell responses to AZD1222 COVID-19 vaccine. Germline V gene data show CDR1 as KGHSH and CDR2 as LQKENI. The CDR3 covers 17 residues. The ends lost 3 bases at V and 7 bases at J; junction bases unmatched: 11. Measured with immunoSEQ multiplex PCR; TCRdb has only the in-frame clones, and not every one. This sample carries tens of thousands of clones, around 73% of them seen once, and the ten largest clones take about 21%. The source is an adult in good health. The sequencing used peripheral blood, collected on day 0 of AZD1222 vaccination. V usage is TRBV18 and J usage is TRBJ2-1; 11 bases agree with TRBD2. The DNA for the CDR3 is TGTGCCAGCTCACCCCTGAATAGAGGACTAGCGGGTAATGAGCAGTTCTTC. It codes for CASSPLNRGLAGNEQFF.